This TCR beta chain was retrieved from a study of blood T cell repertoires in COVID-19. Assay: immunoSEQ multiplex PCR; the TCRdb copy retains only in-frame clones and omits some. The sample yields some 210,000 clones, more than 70% seen once. Per the germline V gene, CDR1 is GTSNPN and CDR2 is SVGIG (reference sequence). With V trimmed by 4 bases and J by 7 bases, 7 bases remained unmatched. This CDR3 has 14 residues. V usage is TRBV30 and J usage is TRBJ1-5, with TRBD1 matching 10 bases. The sequenced material came from peripheral blood. This TCR was recovered from a woman aged 40 to 50 who had recovered from COVID-19. The CDR3 is CAWTGTGEGQPQHF. The CDR3 DNA reads TGTGCCTGGACCGGGACAGGGGAAGGACAGCCCCAGCATTTT.